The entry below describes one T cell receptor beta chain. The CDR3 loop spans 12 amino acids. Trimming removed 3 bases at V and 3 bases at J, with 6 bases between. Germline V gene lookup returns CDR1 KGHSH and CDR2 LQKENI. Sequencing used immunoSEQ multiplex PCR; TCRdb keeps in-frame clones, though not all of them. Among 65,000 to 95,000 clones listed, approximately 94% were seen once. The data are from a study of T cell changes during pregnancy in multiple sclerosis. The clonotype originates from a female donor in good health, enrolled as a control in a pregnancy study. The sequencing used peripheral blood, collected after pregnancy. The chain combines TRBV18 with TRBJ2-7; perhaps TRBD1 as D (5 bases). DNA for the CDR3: TGTGCCAGCTCACCGACAGACTACGAGCAGTACTTC. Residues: CASSPTDYEQYF.